This T cell receptor (beta chain) was recorded in a study of blood T cell repertoires in COVID-19. On the study more broadly: Spain, Italy and the United States supplied samples that represented acute and convalescent COVID-19. T cells, B-cell-depleted T cells, or PBMCs provided the cDNA or gDNA that served as material.

The CDR3 length is 14 residues. The V end was cut by 3 bases, the J end by 0 bases, with 9 bases between. CDR1 is SGDLS and CDR2 is YYNGEE in the germline V gene. Sequencing used immunoSEQ multiplex PCR; TCRdb keeps in-frame clones, though not all of them. Of about 140,000 clones in the sample, over 80% were seen once. The chain carries TRBV9 and TRBJ2-5, with a weak D call TRBD1 (6 bases). Input material: peripheral blood. The clonotype was recovered from a man aged 30 to 45 with COVID-19, enrolled during active disease. The CDR3 is CASSGRDNQETQYF. CDR3 in DNA: TGTGCCAGCAGCGGCCGGGACAACCAAGAGACCCAGTACTTC.